The 23 T cell receptor beta chains below come from one sample, sequenced in a study of blood T cell repertoires in COVID-19. The repertoire was sequenced with immunoSEQ multiplex PCR; TCRdb's copy has only in-frame clones and lacks some. The sample includes roughly 120,000 clones, 72% of them seen just once. Sequenced: peripheral blood. These receptors were obtained from a woman aged 55-69 years with acute or convalescent COVID-19.

This clone came up once. J is TRBJ1-1 and V is TRBV19; 11 bases are shared with TRBD1. Germline CDR1 and CDR2: LNHDA and SQIVND (reference sequence). The CDR3 extends over 13 amino acids. The junction had 0 bases not matched to a gene; V was cut back by 5 bases and J by 4 bases. The CDR3 nucleotides are TGTGCCAGTAGTGGACAGGGGGCCACTGAAGCTTTCTTT. Residues: CASSGQGATEAFF.

The chain combines TRBV7-2 with TRBJ1-2; the D gene is possibly TRBD1 (6 bases). The CDR3 extends over 14 amino acids. Germline V lookup: CDR1 SGHTA, CDR2 FQGNSA. V dropped 4 bases and J dropped 7 bases, with 16 bases sitting between them. CDR3 in DNA: TGTGCCAGCAGCTACCCCAACAGGGTACGTGGCTACACCTTC. It encodes CASSYPNRVRGYTF.

In this sample, this clone turned up a few times. This chain joins TRBV7-2 and TRBJ2-3; 8 bases line up with TRBD2. The J segment lost 6 bases and the V segment lost 3 bases, leaving 11 bases of the junction unmatched. This CDR3 is built from 16 residues. Germline CDR1 reads SGHTA; CDR2 reads FQGNSA. CDR3 bases: TGTGCCAGCAGCTTTGGCGGGGGGCCCCTTTCGGATACGCAGTATTTT. This sequence encodes CASSFGGGPLSDTQYF.

The chain combines TRBV7-2 with TRBJ2-7, with no clear D. The CDR3 contains 13 residues. Trimming left V 0 bases short and J 4 bases short, with 7 bases between. The germline V gene has CDR1 SGHTA and CDR2 FQGNSA. CDR3 sequence: CASSLATEYEQYF. Written as DNA, the CDR3 is TGTGCCAGCAGCTTAGCGACGGAGTACGAGCAGTACTTC. Full variable domain (rest looked up from reference TRBV7-2 and TRBJ2-7): GAGVSQSPSNKVTEKGKDVELRCDPISGHTALYWYRQSLGQGLEFLIYFQGNSAPDKSGLPSDRFSAERTGGSVSTLTIQRTQQEDSAVYLCASSLATEYEQYFGPGTRLTVT.

This chain uses TRBV28 with TRBJ1-1; D may be TRBD1 (6 bases). V lost 6 bases and J lost 7, with 18 bases in between. Germline V CDR1 and CDR2: MDHEN, SYDVKM. The CDR3 length is 14 residues. The CDR3 loop is CASRTTGTTLEAFF. Here the CDR3 DNA reads TGTGCCAGCAGGACGACCGGGACAACCCTTGAAGCTTTCTTT. Combining the CDR3 with reference TRBV28 and TRBJ1-1 gives the whole variable domain DVKVTQSSRYLVKRTGEKVFLECVQDMDHENMFWYRQDPGLGLRLIYFSYDVKMKEKGDIPEGYSVSREKKERFSLILESASTNQTSMYLCASRTTGTTLEAFFGQGTRLTVV.

In this sample, this clone turned up a few times. The chain links TRBV27 to TRBJ1-4, with a weak D call TRBD1 (6 bases). V was trimmed by 3 bases and J by 5 bases, leaving 10 bases between them. The CDR3 runs to 14 residues. Germline loops: CDR1 MNHEY, CDR2 SMNVEV (reference sequence). The CDR3 spells CASSFQGRNEKLFF. CDR3 DNA: TGTGCCAGCAGTTTCCAGGGGCGCAATGAAAAACTGTTTTTT. The full variable domain, completed using reference TRBV27 and TRBJ1-4, is EAQVTQNPRYLITVTGKKLTVTCSQNMNHEYMSWYRQDPGLGLRQIYYSMNVEVTDKGDVPEGYKVSRKEKRNFPLILESPSPNQTSLYFCASSFQGRNEKLFFGSGTQLSVL.

The rearrangement links TRBV9 to TRBJ1-6; D gene uncertain. With 0 bases removed from V and 7 bases from J, the gap between germline ends came to 8 bases. The CDR3 spans 14 residues. The germline CDR1 and CDR2 sequences are SGDLS and YYNGEE. CDR3 bases: TGTGCCAGCAGCGTAGGCCCGGGGAATTCACCCCTCCACTTT. Translated, it gives CASSVGPGNSPLHF.

V gene TRBV14 combines with J gene TRBJ1-1; 8 bases agree with TRBD1. Germline CDR1 is SGHDN and CDR2 is FVKESK. Losses at the gene ends were 0 bases for V and 6 bases for J; bases not matched to a gene: 9. CDR3 length: 16 residues. This CDR3 reads CASSQDLTGGVAEAFF. The CDR3, as DNA: TGTGCCAGCAGCCAAGACCTTACAGGGGGAGTCGCTGAAGCTTTCTTT.

The genes are TRBV24-1 and TRBJ1-4; D perhaps matches TRBD1 (5 bases). CDR1 and CDR2 (germline): KGHDR, SFDVKD. V gave up 5 bases and J gave up 5 bases, with 11 bases separating them. CDR3 length: 14 amino acids. The CDR3 reads CATSGAGSNEKLFF. In nucleotides, the CDR3 is TGTGCCACCAGTGGTGCAGGGTCGAATGAAAAACTGTTTTTT.

The J gene is TRBJ2-7, the V gene TRBV27; 9 bases map to TRBD1. The CDR3 is made up of 15 amino acids. Losses at the gene ends were 6 bases for V and 6 bases for J; bases not matched to a gene: 12. Germline V CDR1 and CDR2: MNHEY, SMNVEV (reference sequence). CDR3 sequence reads: CASSQQGAITAEQYF. CDR3 sequence (DNA): TGTGCCAGCAGCCAACAGGGGGCAATAACGGCCGAGCAGTACTTC.

The gene calls are TRBV24-1 and TRBJ2-7; D possibly corresponds to TRBD2 (6 bases). The CDR3 is 12 residues long. The ends were cut back, 3 bases at V and 6 bases at J, with 8 bases in the middle. In germline, CDR1 is KGHDR, CDR2 SFDVKD. The CDR3 DNA reads TGTGCCACCAGTGATCGGGGGTTCGAGCAGTACTTC. Residues: CATSDRGFEQYF.

This clone was recorded once. The gene calls are TRBV2 and TRBJ2-2, with 8 bases fitting TRBD1. CDR1 is SNHLY and CDR2 is FYNNEI in the germline V gene. CDR3 length equals 15 residues. V lost 7 bases to trimming and J lost 0 bases; unmatched junction nucleotides: 4. The CDR3, as DNA: TGTGCCAGCATGTCAGGGGGCGCGAACACCGGGGAGCTGTTTTTT. Translation: CASMSGGANTGELFF.

Only a few counts were recorded for this clone. The chain is built from TRBV6-2 or TRBV6-3 and TRBJ1-2; D is ambiguous. V dropped 6 bases and J dropped 0 bases, with 11 bases sitting between them. Germline-derived CDR1 and CDR2 are MNHEY and SVGEGT. This CDR3 region has 14 residues. CDR3 in DNA: TGTGCCAGCAGCCTTTACAGATCTAACTATGGCTACACCTTC. Translated, it gives CASSLYRSNYGYTF.

The chain couples TRBV5-6 to TRBJ1-2; 9 nucleotides line up with TRBD1. CDR3 length: 15 residues. Trimming removed 4 bases from V and 5 bases from J; junction bases left unmatched: 9. CDR1 SGHDT and CDR2 YYEEEE come from the germline V gene. The DNA for the CDR3 is TGTGCCAGCAGCAGAACAGGGGGCATCTTGTATGGCTACACCTTC. Translated, it gives CASSRTGGILYGYTF.

This clone has only a few counts. The chain has TRBV7-3 and TRBJ1-1; the match to TRBD1 covers 8 bases. With 5 bases clipped from V and 4 bases from J, the junction kept 3 bases outside the gene matches. The CDR3 loop spans 13 amino acids. Germline CDR1 reads SGHTA; CDR2 reads FQGTGA. The CDR3 spells CASSETGGTEAFF. The CDR3 region has the DNA TGTGCCAGCAGCGAAACAGGGGGCACTGAAGCTTTCTTT. Looking up the rest from reference TRBV7-3 and TRBJ1-1 gives the full variable domain: GAGVSQTPSNKVTEKGKYVELRCDPISGHTALYWYRQSLGQGPEFLIYFQGTGAADDSGLPNDRFFAVRPEGSVSTLKIQRTERGDSAVYLCASSETGGTEAFFGQGTRLTVV.

The chain carries TRBV3-1 (or the pseudogene TRBV3-2) and TRBJ1-2; TRBD1 matches at 9 bases. The germline CDR1 and CDR2 sequences are LGHDT and YNNKEL (reference sequence). Trimming took 2 bases from V and 8 from J; bases not matched to a gene: 9. This CDR3 has 15 residues. The CDR3 DNA sequence: TGTGCCAGCAGCCAATTGACTCCCGGACAGGGGGGCTACACCTTC. This encodes CASSQLTPGQGGYTF.

This chain links TRBV10-3 with TRBJ2-4, with a weak D call TRBD2 (6 bases). This CDR3 is 17 amino acids long. Trimming shortened V by 6 bases and J by 0 bases, and 18 bases separated the two germline ends. Per the germline V gene, CDR1 is ENHRY and CDR2 is SYGVKD. DNA of the CDR3: TGTGCCATCAGCGCCGGGACTCCCGAGTTAGCCAAAAACATTCAGTACTTC. As protein: CAISAGTPELAKNIQYF.

This rearrangement joins TRBV5-1 to TRBJ1-6, with TRBD1 identical over 7 bases. The J segment lost 7 bases and the V segment lost 5 bases, leaving 6 bases of the junction unmatched. Germline V gives CDR1 SGHRS, CDR2 YFSETQ. The length of the CDR3 is 14 residues. The CDR3 loop reads CASRVGTANSPLHF. CDR3 bases: TGCGCCAGCAGAGTCGGGACAGCAAATTCACCCCTCCACTTT.

In this sample, this clone is medium-sized. This sequence joins TRBV7-3 and TRBJ1-1; a possible D gene is TRBD1 (6 bases). The V end lost 6 bases, the J end lost 6 bases, and 17 bases lay between the germline ends. The CDR3 is 14 amino acids. Germline loops: CDR1 SGHTA, CDR2 FQGTGA. CDR3 residues: CASRLSGDRSEAFF. The DNA for the CDR3 is TGTGCCAGCAGATTATCAGGGGATCGTTCTGAAGCTTTCTTT.

The chain carries TRBV7-2 and TRBJ2-3; 9 bases are a match to TRBD2. The V gene's germline CDR1 is SGHTA and CDR2 FQGNSA. CDR3 length equals 18 residues. J lost 3 bases, V lost 4 bases, and 14 bases had no gene match. The CDR3 loop reads CASSYPGARGGATDTQYF. Written as DNA, the CDR3 is TGTGCCAGCAGCTACCCCGGTGCGCGGGGGGGTGCGACAGATACGCAGTATTTT.

The chain recombines TRBV2 with TRBJ1-4; 7 bases map to TRBD1. The ends lost 5 bases at V and 8 bases at J; junction bases unmatched: 8. The CDR3 contains 14 residues. Germline V gene lookup returns CDR1 SNHLY and CDR2 FYNNEI. The DNA for the CDR3 is TGTGCCAGCAGTTCCACAGGGGTTGGGGAAAAACTGTTTTTT. This sequence encodes CASSSTGVGEKLFF.

CDR3 nucleotide sequence: TGTGCCAGCAGATACGGACAGAGGAACTATGGCTACACCTTC. It encodes CASRYGQRNYGYTF. This chain joins TRBV28 and TRBJ1-2, with D possibly matching TRBD1 (6 bases). Trimming stripped 6 bases from V and 2 bases from J, with 13 bases between. Germline values: CDR1 MDHEN, CDR2 SYDVKM. The CDR3 runs 14 residues.

This clone has a single count. The chain combines TRBV28 with TRBJ1-3, with a tentative D call TRBD1 (5 bases). This CDR3 has 16 amino acids. With 6 bases removed from V and 8 bases from J, the gap between germline ends came to 23 bases. Germline values: CDR1 MDHEN, CDR2 SYDVKM. In DNA form, the CDR3 reads TGTGCCAGCAGCTCCCCCGGGGGGGGTTGGAAGGACACCATATATTTT. It yields the protein CASSSPGGGWKDTIYF. Based on the CDR3 plus reference TRBV28 and TRBJ1-3, the full variable domain is DVKVTQSSRYLVKRTGEKVFLECVQDMDHENMFWYRQDPGLGLRLIYFSYDVKMKEKGDIPEGYSVSREKKERFSLILESASTNQTSMYLCASSSPGGGWKDTIYFGEGSWLTVV.